The next 9 T cell receptor beta chains were all read from a single sample in a study of Ad26.COV2.S vaccination and SARS-CoV-2 variants. Treatment denoted: roughly 18 received Ad26.COV2.S at low or high dose, single or two shots; 5 received placebo; per-sample allocation not given. Sampling was performed 63 days after the first vaccine or placebo injection. The table came from immunoSEQ multiplex PCR; TCRdb's copy has only in-frame clones and leaves some out. The table shows 410,000 or so clones, with approximately 90% occurring only once. The input for sequencing was peripheral blood, taken in a trial of Ad26.COV2.S vaccine versus placebo. The source is a person between 18 and 60 years old who received the Ad26.COV2.S COVID-19 vaccine or a placebo.

The chain links TRBV7-2 to TRBJ1-1; TRBD1 matches at 7 bases. CDR3 length: 15 residues. V was clipped by 1 base and J by 4 bases; unmatched bases: 6. In germline, CDR1 is SGHTA, CDR2 FQGNSA. CDR3 sequence reads: CASSLVGRGVTEAFF. Here the CDR3 DNA reads TGTGCCAGCAGCTTAGTCGGCAGGGGGGTCACTGAAGCTTTCTTT. Using reference TRBV7-2 and TRBJ1-1 for the parts outside the CDR3, the full variable domain is GAGVSQSPSNKVTEKGKDVELRCDPISGHTALYWYRQSLGQGLEFLIYFQGNSAPDKSGLPSDRFSAERTGGSVSTLTIQRTQQEDSAVYLCASSLVGRGVTEAFFGQGTRLTVV.

V usage is TRBV7-9 and J usage is TRBJ2-1; 9 nucleotides line up with TRBD2. The germline V gene encodes CDR1 SEHNR and CDR2 FQNEAQ (reference sequence). The CDR3 covers 16 residues. The trim removed 0 bases at V and 7 bases at J, leaving 7 bases unmatched. Here the CDR3 DNA reads TGTGCCAGCAGCTTAGCGGTTAGCGGGAGTGTAAATGAGCAGTTCTTC. Translated: CASSLAVSGSVNEQFF. Based on the CDR3 plus reference TRBV7-9 and TRBJ2-1, the full variable domain is DTGVSQNPRHKITKRGQNVTFRCDPISEHNRLYWYRQTLGQGPEFLTYFQNEAQLEKSRLLSDRFSAERPKGSFSTLEIQRTEQGDSAMYLCASSLAVSGSVNEQFFGPGTRLTVL.

About this clone itself: Other DNA sequences in this sample translate to the same CDR3. V usage is TRBV5-1 and J usage is TRBJ2-5; D uncertain. The CDR3 extends over 11 amino acids. CDR1 and CDR2 from the germline V gene are SGHRS and YFSETQ. V gave up 3 bases and J gave up 1 base, with 1 base separating them. The CDR3 reads CASSSQETQYF. DNA for the CDR3: TGCGCCAGCAGCTCCCAAGAGACCCAGTACTTC. Drawing the rest from reference TRBV5-1 and TRBJ2-5, the complete variable domain is KAGVTQTPRYLIKTRGQQVTLSCSPISGHRSVSWYQQTPGQGLQFLFEYFSETQRNKGNFPGRFSGRQFSNSRSEMNVSTLELGDSALYLCASSSQETQYFGPGTRLLVL.

The V call is TRBV6-5, the J call TRBJ2-5; D might be TRBD1 (5 bases). The CDR3 runs to 11 residues. V was shortened by 10 bases and J by 7 bases, with 13 bases between the two germline ends. The germline V gene has CDR1 MNHEY and CDR2 SVGAGI. The CDR3 DNA reads TGTGCCACCAGGGCCGTTGGGACCCAGTACTTC. Protein sequence: CATRAVGTQYF.

The chain has TRBV7-2 and TRBJ2-2; no clear D gene. V dropped 0 bases and J dropped 6 bases, with 8 bases sitting between them. The CDR3 runs to 14 residues. Germline CDR1 is SGHTA and CDR2 is FQGNSA. The CDR3 reads CASSLAILSGELFF. In nucleotides, the CDR3 is TGTGCCAGCAGCTTAGCGATCCTTTCCGGGGAGCTGTTTTTT. The full variable domain, its missing parts supplied by reference TRBV7-2 and TRBJ2-2, is GAGVSQSPSNKVTEKGKDVELRCDPISGHTALYWYRQSLGQGLEFLIYFQGNSAPDKSGLPSDRFSAERTGGSVSTLTIQRTQQEDSAVYLCASSLAILSGELFFGEGSRLTVL.

The V call is TRBV3-1 (or the pseudogene TRBV3-2), the J call TRBJ1-2; TRBD1 matches at 7 bases. V lost 3 bases to trimming and J lost 4 bases; unmatched junction nucleotides: 5. Germline lookup yields CDR1 LGHDT and CDR2 YNNKEL (reference sequence). This CDR3 is 14 amino acids long. As DNA, the CDR3 is TGTGCCAGCAGCCAGGGACAGATGCCCTATGGCTACACCTTC. The encoded protein is CASSQGQMPYGYTF.

The J gene is TRBJ2-7, the V gene TRBV27; 14 nucleotides match TRBD2. The CDR3 covers 16 residues. CDR1 is MNHEY and CDR2 is SMNVEV in the germline V gene (reference sequence). Losses at the gene ends were 6 bases for V and 6 bases for J; bases not matched to a gene: 10. The CDR3: CASSQGPGLAGVEQYF. The CDR3 nucleotides read TGTGCCAGCAGCCAAGGCCCGGGACTAGCGGGAGTCGAGCAGTACTTC.

This clone was detected a few times. Different DNA sequences within this sample yield the same CDR3. The chain uses TRBV7-2 and TRBJ1-5; no reliable D call. The length of the CDR3 is 15 residues. Germline-derived CDR1 and CDR2 are SGHTA and FQGNSA. The ends were cut back, 0 bases at V and 4 bases at J, with 10 bases in the middle. CDR3 in amino acids: CASSLAGRLNQPQHF. The CDR3 DNA is TGTGCCAGCAGCTTAGCAGGCAGGTTAAATCAGCCCCAGCATTTT.

V gene TRBV7-2 combines with J gene TRBJ1-1, with a weak D call TRBD1 (5 bases). V was trimmed by 0 bases and J by 3 bases, leaving 8 bases between them. The germline gives CDR1 SGHTA, CDR2 FQGNSA. The CDR3 consists of 14 residues. CDR3 sequence: CASSLAAGYTEAFF. The CDR3 DNA follows: TGTGCCAGCAGCTTAGCTGCAGGGTACACTGAAGCTTTCTTT. Complete variable domain (other parts from reference TRBV7-2 and TRBJ1-1): GAGVSQSPSNKVTEKGKDVELRCDPISGHTALYWYRQSLGQGLEFLIYFQGNSAPDKSGLPSDRFSAERTGGSVSTLTIQRTQQEDSAVYLCASSLAAGYTEAFFGQGTRLTVV.